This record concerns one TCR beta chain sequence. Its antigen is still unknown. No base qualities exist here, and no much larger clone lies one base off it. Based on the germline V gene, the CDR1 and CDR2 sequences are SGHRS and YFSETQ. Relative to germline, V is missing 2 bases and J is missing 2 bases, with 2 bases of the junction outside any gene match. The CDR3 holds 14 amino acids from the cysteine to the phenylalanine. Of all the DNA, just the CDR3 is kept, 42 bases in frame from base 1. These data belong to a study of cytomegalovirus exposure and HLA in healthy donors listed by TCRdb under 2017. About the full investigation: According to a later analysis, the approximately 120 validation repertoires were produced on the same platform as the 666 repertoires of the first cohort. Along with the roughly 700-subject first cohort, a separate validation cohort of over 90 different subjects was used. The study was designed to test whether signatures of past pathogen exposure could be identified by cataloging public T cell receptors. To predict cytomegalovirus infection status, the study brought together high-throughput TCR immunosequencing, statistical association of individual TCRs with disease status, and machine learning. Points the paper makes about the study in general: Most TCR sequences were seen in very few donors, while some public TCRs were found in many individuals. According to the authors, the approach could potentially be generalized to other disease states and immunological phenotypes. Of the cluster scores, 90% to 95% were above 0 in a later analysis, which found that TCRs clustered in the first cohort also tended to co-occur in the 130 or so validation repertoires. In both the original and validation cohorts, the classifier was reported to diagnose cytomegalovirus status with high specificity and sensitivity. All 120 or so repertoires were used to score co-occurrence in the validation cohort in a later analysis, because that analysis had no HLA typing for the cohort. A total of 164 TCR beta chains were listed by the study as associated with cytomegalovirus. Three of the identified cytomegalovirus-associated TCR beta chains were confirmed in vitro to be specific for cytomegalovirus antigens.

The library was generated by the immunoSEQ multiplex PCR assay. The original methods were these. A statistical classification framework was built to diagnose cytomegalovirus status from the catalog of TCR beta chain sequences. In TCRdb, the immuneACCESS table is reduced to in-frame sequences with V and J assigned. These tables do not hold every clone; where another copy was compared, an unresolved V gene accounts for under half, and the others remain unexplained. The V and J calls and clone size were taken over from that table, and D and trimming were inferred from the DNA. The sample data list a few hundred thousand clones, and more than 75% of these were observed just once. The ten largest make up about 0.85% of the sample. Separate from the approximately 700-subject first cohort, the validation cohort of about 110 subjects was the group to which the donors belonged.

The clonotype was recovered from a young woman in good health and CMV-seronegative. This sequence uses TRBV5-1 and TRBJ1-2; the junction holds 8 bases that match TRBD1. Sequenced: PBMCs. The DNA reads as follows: TGCGCCAGCAGCTTAGACAGGGGAAACTATGGCTACACCTTC. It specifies CASSLDRGNYGYTF.